These 24 T cell receptor beta chains were all obtained from the same sample, sequenced in a study of patients and donors after allogeneic stem cell transplantation. From the RT-PCR reads, TCRdb called clonotypes with MiXCR, one entry per CDR3 protein. This table has about a million distinct CDR3 sequences, roughly 17% appearing once. Material for sequencing was blood, either unsorted or a sorted T cell fraction (not recorded which). These receptors all come from a human donor who was either an allogeneic HSCT recipient or a stem cell or donor lymphocyte infusion donor (not recorded which). It is not recorded whose cells these are; they may come from a transplant donor.

The sample holds a few counts of this clonotype. The chain employs TRBV7-2 and TRBJ2-3, with a weak D call TRBD2 (5 bases). Germline V gene sequence: CDR1 SGHTA, CDR2 FQGNSA. This CDR3 is built from 12 residues. V was trimmed by 5 bases and J by 8 bases, leaving 11 bases between them. The CDR3 sequence: CASSPPGSTQYF. DNA of the CDR3: TGTGCCAGCAGCCCCCCGGGGTCTACGCAGTATTTT.

The gene calls are TRBV7-9 and TRBJ1-1; D gene ambiguous. Trimming left V 5 bases short and J 1 base short, with 17 bases between. Germline V gene data show CDR1 as SEHNR and CDR2 as FQNEAQ (reference sequence). This CDR3 has 16 residues. CDR3 in DNA: TGTGCCAGCAGCCCCGTTGTAAGTAACTCGAACACTGAAGCTTTCTTT. Encoded protein: CASSPVVSNSNTEAFF. Full variable domain (outside the CDR3, taken from reference TRBV7-9 and TRBJ1-1): DTGVSQNPRHKITKRGQNVTFRCDPISEHNRLYWYRQTLGQGPEFLTYFQNEAQLEKSRLLSDRFSAERPKGSFSTLEIQRTEQGDSAMYLCASSPVVSNSNTEAFFGQGTRLTVV.

This chain uses TRBV5-1 with TRBJ1-2; no clear D gene. The V end lost 4 bases, the J end lost 4 bases, and 26 bases lay between the germline ends. Germline V gene lookup returns CDR1 SGHRS and CDR2 YFSETQ. The CDR3 totals 18 residues. The CDR3 DNA is TGCGCCAGCAGCGCGAACGATGGTTTGAAGGATATTCGCTATGGCTACACCTTC. Its translation: CASSANDGLKDIRYGYTF.

This clonotype was seen a handful of times. The CDR3 protein is CATSVPGQGAGYTF. The CDR3, as DNA: TGTGCCACCAGTGTCCCGGGACAGGGGGCTGGCTACACCTTC. J is TRBJ1-2 and V is TRBV24-1; 12 nucleotides align to TRBD1. Unmatched junction bases numbered 4, after V lost 5 bases and J lost 7 bases. Per the germline V gene, CDR1 is KGHDR and CDR2 is SFDVKD. This CDR3 contains 14 residues.

The rearrangement joins TRBV7-2 to TRBJ1-3; D gene uncertain. The V gene lost 4 bases and the J gene lost 8 bases, with 12 bases spanning the gap. This CDR3 contains 13 residues. Germline CDR1 SGHTA, CDR2 FQGNSA. CDR3 sequence (DNA): TGTGCCAGCAGCTCCCGGACGGCGGACACCATATATTTT. This encodes CASSSRTADTIYF.

The chain employs TRBV12-3 or TRBV12-4 and TRBJ2-4, with TRBD2 as a possible D gene (5 bases). The CDR3 spans 15 residues. V was clipped by 4 bases and J by 0 bases, with 10 bases between them. CDR3: CASSSEEGAKNIQYF. CDR3 DNA sequence: TGTGCCAGCAGTTCTGAAGAGGGAGCCAAAAACATTCAGTACTTC.

This sequence joins TRBV20-1 and TRBJ2-7, with D uncertain. In germline, CDR1 is DFQATT, CDR2 SNEGSKA (reference sequence). Trimming stripped 0 bases from V and 5 bases from J, with 11 bases between. The CDR3 sequence is 13 residues long. CDR3 DNA sequence: TGCAGTGCTAGAGAACTGGGTCGCCACGAGCAGTACTTC. It encodes CSARELGRHEQYF.

This clonotype has just a few counts. The chain links TRBV12-3 or TRBV12-4 to TRBJ2-1; maybe TRBD2 (6 bases). V shed 5 bases and J shed 6 bases, with 17 bases lying between them. The CDR3 covers 15 residues. CDR3 DNA: TGTGCCAGCAGTAATGGGGCTAGCGCGTTCAATGAGCAGTTCTTC. It encodes CASSNGASAFNEQFF.

This clonotype turned up a few times. The gene calls are TRBV6-1 and TRBJ2-1, with TRBD2 as a possible D gene (6 bases). V lost 2 bases, J lost 0 bases, and 14 bases lay in between. Germline CDR1 is MNHNS and CDR2 is SASEGT. The CDR3 runs to 17 residues. The CDR3 bases are TGTGCCAGCAGTGAAACGACTAGATTGGGCTCCTACAATGAGCAGTTCTTC. Translating gives CASSETTRLGSYNEQFF.

A few counts support this clonotype. This chain uses TRBV10-3 with TRBJ2-3; D is possibly TRBD2 (6 bases). The CDR3 length is 12 residues. Trimming left V 8 bases short and J 1 base short, with 7 bases between. The germline V gene has CDR1 ENHRY and CDR2 SYGVKD. CDR3 sequence reads: CAIAGRTDTQYF. DNA of the CDR3: TGTGCCATCGCGGGGCGCACAGATACGCAGTATTTT.

The gene calls are TRBV5-1 and TRBJ2-1, with TRBD1 as a possible D gene (6 bases). V was trimmed by 0 bases and J by 2 bases, leaving 15 bases between them. The CDR3 contains 17 residues. Germline CDR1 SGHRS, CDR2 YFSETQ. CDR3 DNA: TGCGCCAGCAGCTTGGTTGGGGGCGGACCTCCCTACAATGAGCAGTTCTTC. Translation gives CASSLVGGGPPYNEQFF.

This chain links TRBV7-2 with TRBJ1-2, with a weak D call TRBD1 (6 bases). V dropped 5 bases and J dropped 6 bases, with 10 bases sitting between them. Germline-derived CDR1 and CDR2 are SGHTA and FQGNSA. This CDR3 has 12 amino acids. The CDR3 loop is CASSVRGDGYTF. The CDR3 region has the DNA TGTGCCAGCAGCGTCAGGGGAGATGGCTACACCTTC.

In its sample, this clonotype was seen a few times. This chain joins TRBV7-9 and TRBJ2-3, with D perhaps matching TRBD2 (6 bases). The CDR3 has 13 residues. V was pared by 11 bases and J by 5 bases, with 17 bases between. In germline, CDR1 is SEHNR, CDR2 FQNEAQ (reference sequence). The CDR3 sequence: CAGRDSLLDTQYF. The CDR3 DNA sequence: TGTGCCGGCCGGGACTCACTGCTAGATACGCAGTATTTT.

This chain uses TRBV5-1 with TRBJ2-4; the D gene is possibly TRBD1 (5 bases). The germline V and J ends were trimmed by 2 bases and 6 bases, with 18 bases remaining between them. Germline assignment: CDR1 SGHRS and CDR2 YFSETQ. The CDR3 spans 16 residues. CDR3 amino acids: CASSLRPAQGSNIQYF. The CDR3 DNA reads as TGCGCCAGCAGCTTACGACCGGCGCAGGGATCAAACATTCAGTACTTC.

This clonotype was seen a few times. V gene TRBV24-1 combines with J gene TRBJ2-1; weak D call: TRBD2 (6 bases). Germline CDR1 is KGHDR and CDR2 is SFDVKD. V was pared by 6 bases and J by 6 bases, with 23 bases between. The CDR3 contains 17 residues. CDR3 in amino acids: CATSSYTGLGSTNEQFF. In DNA form, the CDR3 reads TGTGCCACCAGTTCGTATACGGGACTGGGCTCTACCAATGAGCAGTTCTTC.

This clonotype was counted a few times. V usage is TRBV7-8 and J usage is TRBJ1-2; D gene ambiguous. The CDR3 runs to 18 residues. CDR1 is SGHVS, CDR2 FQNEAQ, per germline. With 2 bases removed from V and 5 bases from J, the gap between germline ends came to 24 bases. CDR3 nucleotide sequence: TGTGCCAGCAGCTTATGGGAGCCCCGCCGGCTGCCCTTATATGGCTACACCTTC. Translation: CASSLWEPRRLPLYGYTF.

Only a few counts were recorded for this clonotype. The J gene is TRBJ2-1, the V gene TRBV7-9, with D uncertain. Per germline, CDR1 SEHNR and CDR2 FQNEAQ (reference sequence). The CDR3 contains 14 residues. Trimming stripped 5 bases from V and 5 bases from J, with 13 bases between. The chain's CDR3 is CASSAAVKHNEQFF. The CDR3 nucleotides read TGTGCCAGCAGCGCCGCAGTAAAGCACAATGAGCAGTTCTTC.

In its sample, this clonotype was seen many times. The chain links TRBV7-9 to TRBJ1-1, with a possible D match to TRBD1 (5 bases). V shed 5 bases and J shed 6 bases, with 19 bases lying between them. CDR1 and CDR2 from the germline V gene are SEHNR and FQNEAQ (reference sequence). The CDR3 runs 15 residues. CDR3 nucleotide sequence: TGTGCCAGCAGCGTCACCTCAGGGTGGGTCGCTGAAGCTTTCTTT. Encoded protein: CASSVTSGWVAEAFF.

CDR3 sequence reads: CSSDGYTF. The CDR3 bases are TGCAGTTCGGATGGCTACACCTTC. The gene calls are TRBV29-1 and TRBJ1-2; D uncertain. The CDR3 loop spans 8 amino acids. Per the germline V gene, CDR1 is SQVTM and CDR2 is ANQGSEA.

This clonotype turned up a few times. The chain employs TRBV6-1 and TRBJ2-7, with D possibly matching TRBD2 (6 bases). Trimming stripped 6 bases from V and 3 bases from J, with 15 bases between. Germline CDR1 and CDR2: MNHNS and SASEGT. The length of the CDR3 is 14 residues. CDR3 sequence: CASSPSGSVYEQYF. In nucleotides, the CDR3 is TGTGCCAGCAGCCCCTCCGGGAGCGTCTACGAGCAGTACTTC.

The V call is TRBV10-3, the J call TRBJ1-2; TRBD1 matches at 8 bases. Per the germline V gene, CDR1 is ENHRY and CDR2 is SYGVKD. CDR3 length equals 15 residues. The J segment lost 3 bases and the V segment lost 0 bases, leaving 3 bases of the junction unmatched. The CDR3 sequence: CAISESPGGYYGYTF. Written as DNA, the CDR3 is TGTGCCATCAGTGAGTCGCCAGGGGGCTACTATGGCTACACCTTC.

This clonotype was seen a few times. The rearrangement links TRBV9 to TRBJ2-7; 8 bases map to TRBD2. Germline values: CDR1 SGDLS, CDR2 YYNGEE. The J segment lost 1 base and the V segment lost 2 bases, leaving 8 bases of the junction unmatched. The CDR3 is made up of 16 amino acids. In DNA, the CDR3 is TGTGCCAGCAGCGTGGCCTCCGGGGGGGGATCCTACGAGCAGTACTTC. Its translation is CASSVASGGGSYEQYF.

V usage is TRBV5-1 and J usage is TRBJ2-7, with 7 bases aligning to TRBD1. CDR3 length: 17 amino acids. V shed 4 bases and J 2 bases; nucleotides not matched to a gene: 15. CDR1 and CDR2 (germline): SGHRS, YFSETQ. DNA of the CDR3: TGCGCCAGCAGCCAATCGGCGGACAGGCCGCGTCCCTACGAGCAGTACTTC. Translated, it gives CASSQSADRPRPYEQYF.

This clonotype has at least ten counts. The CDR3 region has the DNA TGTGCCAGCAGAACACAGCGCAACACTGAAGCTTTCTTT. It translates to CASRTQRNTEAFF. The chain is built from TRBV12-3 or TRBV12-4 and TRBJ1-1; D unclear. Trimming took off 6 bases at V and 2 bases at J, with 10 bases between the two ends. The CDR3 covers 13 residues.